A selection of T cell receptor beta chains follows, all from one sample in a study of T cell responses to AZD1222 COVID-19 vaccine. Clones were sequenced by immunoSEQ multiplex PCR, and TCRdb holds only the in-frame ones, with some missing. Of 200,000 or so clones detected, about 93% appear once; the ten largest clones hold over 0.95%. The starting material was peripheral blood, obtained 28 days after the second AZD1222 dose. The source is an adult who received the AZD1222 COVID-19 vaccine. Both conserved end residues are part of each CDR3. A D gene is named only where the DNA matches it firmly. Not every row has a clone size; where given, it reads once, few, many or a size class.

V: TRBV6-4
size: NA
D: NA
J: TRBJ1-6
DNA: TGTGCCAGCAGACCGCCTGAGGGTTCACCCCTCCACTTT
CDR3: CASRPPEGSPLHF

V: TRBV7-9
size: NA
D: NA
J: TRBJ1-2
DNA: TGTGCCAGCAGCTTAGAACTCAGGACCGGTGTGGCCACCTTC
CDR3: CASSLELRTGVATF

V: TRBV19
size: NA
D: TRBD2
J: TRBJ2-3
DNA: TGTGCCAGTAGTACTAGCGGGGGGCGCACAGATACGCAGTATTTT
CDR3: CASSTSGGRTDTQYF

V: TRBV5-1
size: NA
D: TRBD1
J: TRBJ1-2
DNA: TGCGCCAGCAGCGGGGGACAGGGGAACTATGGCTACACCTTC
CDR3: CASSGGQGNYGYTF

V: TRBV15
size: NA
D: NA
J: TRBJ1-5
DNA: TGTGCCACCGTTAAGGGCGGCAGCGCCGCGGGCAATCAGCCCCAGCATTTT
CDR3: CATVKGGSAAGNQPQHF

V: TRBV6-1
size: NA
D: TRBD1
J: TRBJ1-5
DNA: TGTGCCAGCAGTGATTCGGTGTTCGGGACAGGGGGCGGCAATCAGCCCCAGCATTTT
CDR3: CASSDSVFGTGGGNQPQHF

V: TRBV5-6
size: NA
D: NA
J: TRBJ2-3
DNA: TGTGCCAGCAGCTATAGTGGGACAAACACAGATACGCAGTATTTT
CDR3: CASSYSGTNTDTQYF

V: TRBV10-3
size: NA
D: NA
J: TRBJ2-5
DNA: TGTGCCATCAAGGGGAACAGTCAAGAGACCCAGTACTTC
CDR3: CAIKGNSQETQYF

V: TRBV13
size: NA
D: NA
J: TRBJ2-5
DNA: TGTGCCAGCAGCTTAACAGGGATTAACCAAGAGACCCAGTACTTC
CDR3: CASSLTGINQETQYF

V: TRBV7-8
size: once
D: NA
J: TRBJ2-2
DNA: TGTGCCAGCAACCACGTACAGGGAAACACCGGGGAGCTGTTTTTT
CDR3: CASNHVQGNTGELFF

V: TRBV13
size: once
D: NA
J: TRBJ1-3
DNA: TGTGCCAGCAGCCCTCGGGGAGGGGCCTCTGGAAACACCATATATTTT
CDR3: CASSPRGGASGNTIYF

V: TRBV12-1
size: once
D: NA
J: TRBJ2-3
DNA: TGTGCCAGCAGTCCGGGAAGGTGCGCTCGGGGACAGTCCCGCCCGCACACAGATACGCAGTATTTT
CDR3: CASSPGRCARGQSRPHTDTQYF

V: TRBV10-3
size: NA
D: NA
J: TRBJ1-2
DNA: TGTGCCATCACCGACAGTGTGGACTATGGCTACACCTTC
CDR3: CAITDSVDYGYTF

V: TRBV6-2/TRBV6-3
size: NA
D: TRBD1
J: TRBJ1-2
DNA: TGTGCCAGCAGCTCCAGGGGGGACAGCTATGGCTACACCTTC
CDR3: CASSSRGDSYGYTF

V: TRBV18
size: NA
D: NA
J: TRBJ2-2
DNA: TGTGCCAGCTCACCTTCCGAGGCGGGGAACACCGGGGAGCTGTTTTTT
CDR3: CASSPSEAGNTGELFF

V: TRBV5-7
size: NA
D: TRBD1
J: TRBJ1-6
DNA: TGTGCCAGCAGCTTTAGTCAGGGGGCAAGCTCCTATAATTCACCCCTCCACTTT
CDR3: CASSFSQGASSYNSPLHF

V: TRBV9
size: NA
D: NA
J: TRBJ1-1
DNA: TGTGCCAGCAGCGTAGAGGGGGTGGACACTGAAGCTTTCTTT
CDR3: CASSVEGVDTEAFF

V: TRBV3-1/TRBV3-2
size: NA
D: NA
J: TRBJ1-1
DNA: TGTGCCAGCAGCCCGGGGGACACTGAAGCTTTCTTT
CDR3: CASSPGDTEAFF

V: TRBV7-9
size: NA
D: NA
J: TRBJ1-5
DNA: TGTGCCAGCGGGGGAGGGGGGTTGAGCAATCAGCCCCAGCATTTT
CDR3: CASGGGGLSNQPQHF

V: TRBV12-3/TRBV12-4
size: NA
D: NA
J: TRBJ1-1
DNA: TGTGCCAGCAGTTTAGAGGGGACCTCTGAAGCTTTCTTT
CDR3: CASSLEGTSEAFF

V: TRBV5-6
size: NA
D: NA
J: TRBJ1-5
DNA: TGTGCCAGCAGCTTGGCGCCATCAGGCGTTAGCAATCAGCCCCAGCATTTT
CDR3: CASSLAPSGVSNQPQHF

V: TRBV4-1
size: NA
D: NA
J: TRBJ1-5
DNA: TGCGCCAGCAGCCAAGGGAACTTGGCGCGGAGCAATCAGCCCCAGCATTTT
CDR3: CASSQGNLARSNQPQHF

V: TRBV4-3
size: NA
D: NA
J: TRBJ2-5
DNA: TGCGCCAGCAGCCAAGATTGGGGCGCGTTGGGAGAGACCCAGTACTTC
CDR3: CASSQDWGALGETQYF

V: TRBV6-5
size: NA
D: TRBD1
J: TRBJ1-5
DNA: TGTGCCAGCAGTTCGGACAGGGGTAGCAATCAGCCCCAGCATTTT
CDR3: CASSSDRGSNQPQHF

V: TRBV5-8
size: NA
D: TRBD2
J: TRBJ2-1
DNA: TGTGCCAGCAGCTTGAAAGGGACTAGCGGGGACAATGAGCAGTTCTTC
CDR3: CASSLKGTSGDNEQFF

V: TRBV30
size: once
D: TRBD1
J: TRBJ1-5
DNA: TGTGCCTGGAGCCTAACAGGGGCATCAGGACAGCCCCAGCATTTT
CDR3: CAWSLTGASGQPQHF

V: TRBV18
size: NA
D: NA
J: TRBJ1-1
DNA: TGTGCCAGCTCACCAGGCAGCCAGACTGAAGCTTTCTTT
CDR3: CASSPGSQTEAFF

V: TRBV7-9
size: NA
D: NA
J: TRBJ2-7
DNA: TGTGCCAGCAGCTTCCGGGATTACGAGCAGTACTTC
CDR3: CASSFRDYEQYF

V: TRBV29-1
size: NA
D: TRBD1
J: TRBJ1-1
DNA: TGCAGCGCCGAAACTGGACAGGGTCTTACTGAAGCTTTCTTT
CDR3: CSAETGQGLTEAFF

V: TRBV9
size: few
D: TRBD1
J: TRBJ2-7
DNA: TGTGCCAGCAGCTCCTCGACAGGGAGTGGGAACGAGCAGTACTTC
CDR3: CASSSSTGSGNEQYF

V: TRBV6-6
size: NA
D: TRBD2
J: TRBJ2-3
DNA: TGTGCCAGCAGGCGACTAGCGGGGAGCACAGATACGCAGTATTTT
CDR3: CASRRLAGSTDTQYF

V: TRBV4-2
size: NA
D: TRBD1
J: TRBJ1-5
DNA: TGTGCCAGCAGCCAGGGGACAGGGAATAATCAGCCCCAGCATTTT
CDR3: CASSQGTGNNQPQHF

V: TRBV5-1
size: NA
D: NA
J: TRBJ1-1
DNA: TGCGCCAGCAGACCCCAGCCTGAGGGCCGTATCACTGAAGCTTTCTTT
CDR3: CASRPQPEGRITEAFF

V: TRBV6-2/TRBV6-3
size: NA
D: NA
J: TRBJ2-7
DNA: TGTGCCAGCAGTTACCTTCTCTCCTACGAGCAGTACTTC
CDR3: CASSYLLSYEQYF

V: TRBV18
size: NA
D: NA
J: TRBJ2-7
DNA: TGTGCCAGCTCACCACCGGCCAGTGGGGGGTACGGGGAGCAGTACTTC
CDR3: CASSPPASGGYGEQYF

V: TRBV18
size: NA
D: NA
J: TRBJ1-5
DNA: TGTGCCAGCTCCGGATTTCAGGGAGGCTCAGGGCCCCAGCATTTT
CDR3: CASSGFQGGSGPQHF

V: TRBV4-3
size: NA
D: NA
J: TRBJ1-2
DNA: TGCGCCAGCAGCCAAGGTGGCTCTCTAAGGGGAGATGGCTACACCTTC
CDR3: CASSQGGSLRGDGYTF

V: TRBV6-5
size: NA
D: TRBD1
J: TRBJ1-1
DNA: TGTGCCAGCAGCCAGGAGGGGGCAGCAAACACTGAAGCTTTCTTT
CDR3: CASSQEGAANTEAFF

V: TRBV15
size: NA
D: NA
J: TRBJ1-6
DNA: TGTGCCACCAGCAGAGAACGTAAGGGGATGGATTCACCCCTCCACTTT
CDR3: CATSRERKGMDSPLHF

V: TRBV12-5
size: NA
D: NA
J: TRBJ1-1
DNA: TGTGCTAGTGGTGCGGCGGTGGGGGCGCGGAGAACTGAAGCTTTCTTT
CDR3: CASGAAVGARRTEAFF

V: TRBV5-4
size: few
D: NA
J: TRBJ1-1
DNA: TGTGCCAGCAGCCAAGGACAAATGAACACTGAAGCTTTCTTT
CDR3: CASSQGQMNTEAFF

V: TRBV11-2
size: NA
D: TRBD2
J: TRBJ2-2
DNA: TGTGCCAGCAGCAAGACTAGCGGGGGCCTCCCGAACACCGGGGAGCTGTTTTTT
CDR3: CASSKTSGGLPNTGELFF

V: TRBV6-5
size: NA
D: NA
J: TRBJ1-2
DNA: TGTGCCAGCAGTTACTCGAATCCAGGGCGGGATGGCTACACCTTC
CDR3: CASSYSNPGRDGYTF

V: TRBV24-1
size: NA
D: NA
J: TRBJ2-3
DNA: TGTGCCACCAGTTCAGGGGCCCCAGATACGCAGTATTTT
CDR3: CATSSGAPDTQYF